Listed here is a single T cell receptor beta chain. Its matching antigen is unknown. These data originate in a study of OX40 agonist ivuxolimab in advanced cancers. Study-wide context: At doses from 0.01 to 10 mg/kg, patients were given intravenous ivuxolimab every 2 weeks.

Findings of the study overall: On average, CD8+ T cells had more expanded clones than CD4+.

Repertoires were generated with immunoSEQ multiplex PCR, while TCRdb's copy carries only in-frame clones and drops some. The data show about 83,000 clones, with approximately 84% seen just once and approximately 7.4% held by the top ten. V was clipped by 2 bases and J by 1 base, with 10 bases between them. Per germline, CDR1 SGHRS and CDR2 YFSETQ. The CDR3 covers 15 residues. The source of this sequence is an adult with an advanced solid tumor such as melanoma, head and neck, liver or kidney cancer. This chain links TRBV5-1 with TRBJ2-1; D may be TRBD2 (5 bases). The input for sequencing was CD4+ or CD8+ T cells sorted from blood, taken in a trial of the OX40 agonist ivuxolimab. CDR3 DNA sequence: TGCGCCAGCAGCTTCCGGGATAGTTCCTACAATGAGCAGTTCTTC. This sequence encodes CASSFRDSSYNEQFF.